This entry concerns a single T cell receptor beta chain. Its antigen is not identified. 5'RACE with constant-segment primers built TCRalpha and TCRbeta cDNA libraries with UMIs. From the 5' RACE reads, TCRdb called clonotypes with MiXCR, one entry per CDR3 protein. The sample contains under 700,000 distinct CDR3 sequences, 20% of which appear only once. CDR1 is DFQATT, CDR2 SNEGSKA, per germline (reference sequence). This CDR3 has 15 amino acids. Trimming cost V 0 bases and J 7 bases, with 16 bases left between them. This sample is drawn from a study of T-cell memory formation after mild COVID-19. Study background: Among the donors, TCR clusters were largely specific to each donor. Study-wide findings and caveats: Cross-reactive memory appears to have joined, as suggested by some responding clones showing up in pre-infection memory. For contracting clones, CD4+ ones sat mainly in CM and EM, CD8+ in EMRA.

This TCR came from an adult woman who had mild COVID-19 (a few samples of this study predate the infection). Cell type and time point are not known. The genes are TRBV20-1 and TRBJ2-4, with D perhaps assigned TRBD1 or TRBD2 (5 bases each). The sequenced material came from PBMCs or a T cell subset sorted from them (not recorded which). The CDR3 region has the DNA TGCAGTGCTAGAGATCTTTCGGGGCCTTTGAACATTCAGTACTTC. This encodes CSARDLSGPLNIQYF.